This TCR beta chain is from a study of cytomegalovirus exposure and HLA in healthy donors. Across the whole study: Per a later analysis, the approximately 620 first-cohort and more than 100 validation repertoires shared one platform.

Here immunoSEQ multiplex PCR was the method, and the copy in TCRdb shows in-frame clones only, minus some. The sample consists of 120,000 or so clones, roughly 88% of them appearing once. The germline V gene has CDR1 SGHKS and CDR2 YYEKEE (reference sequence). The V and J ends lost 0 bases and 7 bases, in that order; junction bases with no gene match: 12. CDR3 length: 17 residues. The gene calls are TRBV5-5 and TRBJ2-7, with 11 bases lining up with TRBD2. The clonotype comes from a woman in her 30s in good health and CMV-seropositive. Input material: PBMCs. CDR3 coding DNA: TGTGCCAGCAGCTTGGTTCCGACTACTAGCGGGAGAGGTGAGCAGTACTTC. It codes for CASSLVPTTSGRGEQYF.